Listed below are T cell receptor beta chains from one sample, sequenced in a study of T cells in Graves' hyperthyroidism and ophthalmopathy. TCRdb reprocessed the multiplex PCR reads with MiXCR, giving one entry per CDR3 protein. The table lists some 27,000 distinct CDR3 sequences, roughly 45% of them singletons, with approximately 10% in the top ten. The material sequenced was blood. These receptors all stem from a woman aged 25-40 years with Graves' hyperthyroidism. Each CDR3 is given with its conserved first and last residue. The D gene is left open where the match is weak. Some rows have no size entry. The others give once, few or many, or a class for an expanded clone.

d_call	j_call	clone_size	cdr3_length	v_call	cdr3_nt	cdr3_aa
TRBD2	TRBJ2-7	many	14	TRBV12-3/TRBV12-4	TGTGCCAGCAGCCTACTAGCGGGGGGAGGCGAGCAGTACTTC	CASSLLAGGGEQYF
TRBD2	TRBJ2-7	NA	15	TRBV20-1	TGCAGTGCTAGGGACTCCGGGACTAGAATCTACGAGCAGTACTTC	CSARDSGTRIYEQYF
NA	TRBJ1-2	many	12	TRBV28	TGTGCCAGCCTTCGCCAGACGGATGGCTACACCTTC	CASLRQTDGYTF
NA	TRBJ2-7	many	15	TRBV4-1	TGCGCCAGCAGCCAAGGGGGCTCACTGATGGACGAGCAGTACTTC	CASSQGGSLMDEQYF
NA	TRBJ1-2	NA	12	TRBV20-1	TGCAGTGCTGTTGGACAGTTCTATGGCTACACCTTC	CSAVGQFYGYTF
NA	TRBJ2-5	NA	9	TRBV20-1	TGCAGTGCTAGTGGGTCCCAGTACTTC	CSASGSQYF
NA	TRBJ2-2	many	13	TRBV12-3/TRBV12-4	TGTGCCAGCAGTTTTCTGGACACCGGGGAGCTGTTTTTT	CASSFLDTGELFF
NA	TRBJ2-1	once	13	TRBV29-1	TGCAGCAGTTATCGACTAGCCTACAATGAGCAGTTCTTC	CSSYRLAYNEQFF
TRBD1	TRBJ2-7	NA	14	TRBV5-6	TGTGCCAGCAGCTTGGGACAGGGTAGTAGCGAGCAGTACTTC	CASSLGQGSSEQYF
TRBD2	TRBJ2-5	NA	15	TRBV7-2	TGTGCCAGCAGCGTGGGACTAGCGGTGGGGGAGACCCAGTACTTC	CASSVGLAVGETQYF
NA	TRBJ2-1	few	15	TRBV18	TGTGCCAGCTCACCGGGACTTGGGAGTTCGGATGAGCAGTTCTTC	CASSPGLGSSDEQFF
NA	TRBJ2-5	few	13	TRBV29-1	TGCAGCGTTGCTTCAGGTCAGCTGGAGACCCAGTACTTC	CSVASGQLETQYF
NA	TRBJ1-1	many	15	TRBV15	TGTGCCACCAGCAGAGAAAGCTCCATGAACACTGAAGCTTTCTTT	CATSRESSMNTEAFF
NA	TRBJ2-7	many	14	TRBV5-4	TGTGCCAGCAGCTTGGGAGGGGCGGCCTACGAGCAGTACTTC	CASSLGGAAYEQYF
TRBD1	TRBJ2-7	NA	11	TRBV29-1	TGCAGCATCCGACAGGGCAGCGAGCAGTACTTC	CSIRQGSEQYF
NA	TRBJ2-5	medium-sized	14	TRBV24-1	TGTGCCACCAGCTTCGGATCGTACCAAGAGACCCAGTACTTC	CATSFGSYQETQYF
NA	TRBJ2-5	few	11	TRBV29-1	TGCAGCGTTGTTGGGGAGGAGACCCAGTACTTC	CSVVGEETQYF
TRBD1	TRBJ1-2	few	18	TRBV3-1	TGTGCCAGCAGTGATAGGACAGGGTCTAAAGGTTTAAACTATGGCTACACCTTC	CASSDRTGSKGLNYGYTF
NA	TRBJ1-5	NA	16	TRBV20-1	TGCAGTGCTAGCCTCAGCGGGACACATAGCAATCAGCCCCAGCATTTT	CSASLSGTHSNQPQHF
TRBD2	TRBJ2-1	medium-sized	16	TRBV15	TGTGCCACCAGCAGAGCTAGCGGAGCCTCCTACAATGAGCAGTTCTTC	CATSRASGASYNEQFF
TRBD2	TRBJ2-7	medium-sized	14	TRBV20-1	TGCAGTGCTTCCCTGGAAGCGGGAGGGTACGAGCAGTACTTC	CSASLEAGGYEQYF
NA	TRBJ2-1	many	15	TRBV5-4	TGTGCCAGCAGTCTAACACTGGGAGAATACAATGAGCAGTTCTTC	CASSLTLGEYNEQFF
NA	TRBJ1-1	NA	13	TRBV30	NA	CAWSVGQGAASFF
NA	TRBJ2-3	NA	17	TRBV9	TGTGCCAGCAGCGTAGCTGAACTCACCGGGGGTGTGGATACGCAGTATTTT	CASSVAELTGGVDTQYF
TRBD2	TRBJ2-3	many	16	TRBV12-3/TRBV12-4	TGTGCCAGCAGCTCTAGACTAGCGGGACTCACAGATACGCAGTATTTT	CASSSRLAGLTDTQYF
NA	TRBJ2-5	NA	16	TRBV24-1	TGTGCCACCTTTTATAGTGCGGGACACCACCAAGAGACCCAGTACTTC	CATFYSAGHHQETQYF
TRBD1	TRBJ2-3	NA	15	TRBV9	TGTGCCAGCAGCGCGGGACAGGGGGGGATAGATACGCAGTATTTT	CASSAGQGGIDTQYF
NA	TRBJ2-3	many	17	TRBV19	TGTGCCAGTAGTATAGCGCACGGCGTGGGCTACACAGATACGCAGTATTTT	CASSIAHGVGYTDTQYF
NA	TRBJ1-5	NA	19	TRBV7-9	TGTGCCAGCAGCTCAGTGCCGGTCCGGGGCTCTTATAGCAATCAGCCCCAGCATTTT	CASSSVPVRGSYSNQPQHF
TRBD2	TRBJ2-1	NA	15	TRBV9	TGTGCCAGCAGCGTATGGACTAGCGGGTTCGATGAGCAGTTCTTC	CASSVWTSGFDEQFF
NA	TRBJ2-2	NA	15	TRBV9	TGTGCCAGCAGCGTAGGGACAGCAGGCACCGGGGAGCCGTTTTTT	CASSVGTAGTGEPFF
NA	TRBJ2-7	NA	14	TRBV4-2	TGTGCCAGCAGCCAAGATAGGCAGAGCTACGAGCAGTACTTC	CASSQDRQSYEQYF
TRBD1	TRBJ1-1	NA	13	TRBV5-1	TGCGCCAGCAGCTCGACAGGGGCCACTGAAGCTTTCTTT	CASSSTGATEAFF
NA	TRBJ1-2	NA	15	TRBV6-1	TGTGCCAGCAGTGAATCGGTGTATACTATGCATGGCTTCACCTTC	CASSESVYTMHGFTF
NA	TRBJ2-7	NA	13	TRBV10-3	TGTGCCATCAGTGAGAATGTGAGGCACGAGCAGTACTTC	CAISENVRHEQYF
NA	TRBJ2-7	NA	15	TRBV5-6	TGTGCCAGCAGCCGCTGGGGCAGTGGATCTTACGAGCAGTACTTC	CASSRWGSGSYEQYF
NA	TRBJ2-7	many	12	TRBV6-6	TGTGCCAGCAGTTTCTCGACGGGCGAGCAGTACTTC	CASSFSTGEQYF
NA	TRBJ2-5	many	14	TRBV11-3	TGTGCCAGCAGCTTACCACTTGATTGGGAGACCCAGTACTTC	CASSLPLDWETQYF
NA	TRBJ2-7	NA	18	TRBV18	TGTGCCAGCTCACCAACCCCGATGGTGGGACTCCAACTTCCCGAGCAGTACTTC	CASSPTPMVGLQLPEQYF
NA	TRBJ1-5	NA	15	TRBV2	TGTGCCAGCAGGGTCACAAGTTATGGCAATCAGCCCCAGCATTTT	CASRVTSYGNQPQHF
TRBD1	TRBJ1-2	many	15	TRBV11-2	TGTGCCAGCAGCTTCCTGGGACAGGGGAACTATGGCTACACCTTC	CASSFLGQGNYGYTF
NA	TRBJ2-7	NA	15	TRBV24-1	TGTGCCACCCCACCCAAGCGGTCGAGCTCCTACGAGCAGTACTTC	CATPPKRSSSYEQYF
NA	TRBJ1-6	many	15	TRBV28	TGTGCCAGCAGTTTATTCCGGGACGGGCTTTCACCCCTCCACTTT	CASSLFRDGLSPLHF
NA	TRBJ1-1	many	16	TRBV6-1	TGTGCCAGCAGTGAAGCGCAGTCAGGGTTGGGCACTGAAGCTTTCTTT	CASSEAQSGLGTEAFF
NA	TRBJ2-4	many	13	TRBV5-5	TGTGCCAGCAGCTTAACAGGTGAAGACATTCAGTACTTC	CASSLTGEDIQYF
TRBD1	TRBJ2-7	NA	15	TRBV6-2/TRBV6-3	TGTGCCAGCAGGGCTCCGAGACAGGGCCTCTCCGAGCAGTACTTC	CASRAPRQGLSEQYF
NA	TRBJ1-1	NA	15	TRBV5-4	TGTGCCAGCAACGCCCAGGGAGGGCGGAACACGGAAGCTTGCTTT	CASNAQGGRNTEACF
NA	TRBJ2-1	NA	12	TRBV5-1	TGCGCCAGCAGCTTGACCGTCGCGGAGCAGTTCTTC	CASSLTVAEQFF
TRBD2	TRBJ2-1	NA	15	TRBV20-1	TGCAGTGCTAAGCCTTCTAGCGGGAGGAGGGATGAGCAGTTCTTC	CSAKPSSGRRDEQFF
NA	TRBJ1-2	few	12	TRBV7-9	TGTGCCATACAGGAGGGTAACTATGGCTACACCTTC	CAIQEGNYGYTF
TRBD1	TRBJ2-2	once	16	TRBV10-3	TGTGCCATCAGTGAGGGTATCGGACAGGGAACCGGGGAGCTGTCTTGG	CAISEGIGQGTGELSW
NA	TRBJ2-5	many	15	TRBV9	TGTGCCAGCAGCGTAGGGGCGAAATCAGAAGAGACCCAGTACTTC	CASSVGAKSEETQYF
TRBD2	TRBJ2-1	NA	15	TRBV20-1	TGCAGTTTTGGACAGAGACTAGCGGTCTACAATGAGCAGTTCTTC	CSFGQRLAVYNEQFF
NA	TRBJ2-1	NA	13	TRBV19	TGTGCCAGCACGGGCAGGGTCGTTGGAGAGCAGTTCTTC	CASTGRVVGEQFF